This passage covers 10 T cell receptor beta chains from one sample sequenced in a study of monozygotic twins with inflammatory bowel disease. TCRdb re-called the 5' RACE reads and shows each CDR3 protein once, DNA omitted. The sample shows fewer than 550,000 distinct CDR3 sequences, and 2% to 2.5% sits with its ten largest clones. Sequencing used blood. The origin of the receptors is a human donor with ulcerative colitis or Crohn's disease, or a healthy co-twin of an affected twin (not recorded which).

The chain employs TRBV19 and TRBJ2-7; TCRdb indicates TRBD1, and absent DNA this call remains unverified. CDR3 size: 14 residues. Per germline, CDR1 LNHDA and CDR2 SQIVND (reference sequence). The CDR3 here is CASSIKGVFYEQYF.

The chain joins TRBV2 to TRBJ1-2; TCRdb's assignment of TRBD1 cannot be checked, as there is no DNA. This CDR3 is 13 amino acids long. CDR1 and CDR2 (germline): SNHLY, FYNNEI. CDR3 in amino acids: CASRDRRFYGYTF.

This chain links TRBV10-3 with TRBJ2-7; the D call of TRBD1 rests on TCRdb alone, since no DNA is present to check it. The length of the CDR3 is 13 residues. Germline V gene sequence: CDR1 ENHRY, CDR2 SYGVKD. Here the CDR3 reads CAISRQGTYEQYF.

V is TRBV10-3 and J is TRBJ2-2. Germline lookup yields CDR1 ENHRY and CDR2 SYGVKD. This CDR3 has 12 amino acids. CDR3 sequence: CAGSGNTRELFF.

The chain combines TRBV20-1 with TRBJ2-7; the TRBD2 assignment by TCRdb is unverifiable without DNA. CDR3 length: 14 amino acids. Germline lookup yields CDR1 DFQATT and CDR2 SNEGSKA (reference sequence). The CDR3 loop is CSARATGLVNEQYF.

The chain's CDR3 is CASSQVGLRTNTEAFF. The V gene is TRBV14, the J gene TRBJ1-1. The germline V gene encodes CDR1 SGHDN and CDR2 FVKESK. CDR3 size: 16 residues.

The V call is TRBV18, the J call TRBJ2-7; the D call of TRBD1 rests on TCRdb alone, since no DNA is present to check it. CDR3 length: 17 residues. CDR1 and CDR2 from the germline V gene are KGHSH and LQKENI. This CDR3 is CASSPNPGTGQTYEQYF.

The V gene is TRBV6-5, the J gene TRBJ2-7; TCRdb outputs TRBD2, but without DNA this stays unchecked. The germline V gene has CDR1 MNHEY and CDR2 SVGAGI. The CDR3 runs 16 residues. The CDR3 protein is CASSNPSGRASYEQYF.

V is TRBV6-1 and J is TRBJ2-2. The germline V gene encodes CDR1 MNHNS and CDR2 SASEGT. The CDR3 runs 13 residues. CDR3 sequence: CASREGNTGELFF.

CDR3 amino acids: CASSQDIRDEQYF. The V gene is TRBV4-1, the J gene TRBJ2-7. The CDR3 totals 13 residues. Germline-derived CDR1 and CDR2 are MGHRA and YSYEKL.